The TCR beta chain under discussion was sequenced for a study of T cell responses to AZD1222 COVID-19 vaccine. Study results and limitations: Mapped onto spike, vaccine-associated CD4 TCRs spanned it and were dominant at 160-218 and 743-854. Only a handful of AZD1222 recipients tested seropositive at baseline. Spike-specific TCR breadth and depth both grew after two AZD1222 doses.

The CDR3 has 14 amino acids. CDR1 and CDR2 from the germline V gene are LGHNA and YSLEER. The V and J ends lost 4 bases and 1 base respectively, with 10 bases between them. The assay was immunoSEQ multiplex PCR, and TCRdb's table has in-frame clones only and misses some. This sample's table has over 120,000 clones. To note about this clone: Its antigen is currently unknown.

This receptor was obtained from an adult in good health. The source material was peripheral blood. The gene calls are TRBV4-3 and TRBJ1-1; D gene unclear. In nucleotides, the CDR3 is TGCGCCAGCAGCCTCAAAAGAGGGAACACTGAAGCTTTCTTT. The encoded protein is CASSLKRGNTEAFF.